This TCR beta chain emerged from a study of cytomegalovirus exposure and HLA in healthy donors. Study-level results: Rare TCR sequences dominated, though some public TCRs recurred in many donors. In the 95 to 150 validation repertoires, approximately 94% of cluster scores exceeded 0, per a later analysis. The investigators catalogued 150 or so TCR beta chains as cytomegalovirus-associated.

V lost 0 bases, J lost 6 bases, and 12 bases lay in between. CDR3 size: 15 residues. Germline V CDR1 and CDR2: KGHSH, LQKENI. Many counts were recorded for this clone. Antigen specificity is unknown. It was the approximately 110-subject validation cohort, separate from the roughly 700-subject first cohort, to which the donors belonged. Clones were read by immunoSEQ multiplex PCR, and TCRdb kept only the in-frame ones, dropping some. The data contain approximately 150,000 clones, 85% of them singletons. The genes are TRBV18 and TRBJ2-4; D may be TRBD2 (6 bases). Specimen: PBMCs. The sequence was collected from a man aged 25 to 40 in good health and CMV-seropositive. The CDR3 nucleotides read TGTGCCAGCTCACCACCGTCGGTGGGGGGAAACATTCAGTACTTC. Its translation is CASSPPSVGGNIQYF.